The rows below give T cell receptor beta chains drawn from one sample of a study of T-cell reconstitution after alpha-beta-depleted transplantation in children. Using its own MiXCR run on the PCR reads, TCRdb lists one record per CDR3 protein. Here the sample spans 84,000 or so distinct CDR3 sequences, about a sixth being singletons. The specimen comprised PBMCs, mostly from graft donor cells, sampled 180 days after TCRalphabeta/CD19-depleted stem cell transplant. These receptors came from a male patient aged 2-15 years who had a stem cell transplant for acute lymphoblastic leukemia, so the T cells may come from the graft donor. CDR3s include the opening cysteine and the closing phenylalanine or tryptophan. The order of the fields is D gene, J gene, clone size, V gene, CDR3 DNA, CDR3 protein. A D gene is named only where the DNA matches it firmly. Clone size is not always given. Where it is, it says once, few, many or a class for expanded clones.

>-|TRBJ2-2|-|TRBV20-1
TGCAGTGCTAGAGCCCATCAGGGGAGGGCCGGGGAGCTGTTTTTT
CSARAHQGRAGELFF
>-|TRBJ2-3|few|TRBV7-9
TGTGCCAGCAGCTTAGGACAGGGAGGCGGTACGCAGTATTTT
CASSLGQGGGTQYF
>-|TRBJ2-6|few|TRBV2
TGTGCCAGCGGGGGTTGGGGGGCCAACGTCCTGACTTTC
CASGGWGANVLTF
>-|TRBJ2-7|few|TRBV27
TGTGCCAGCAGTACAGCCCGGGGCGAGCAGTACTTC
CASSTARGEQYF
>-|TRBJ1-2|many|TRBV7-2
TGTGCCAGCAGCTTAGCGGACTACTATGGCTACACCTTC
CASSLADYYGYTF
>-|TRBJ2-5|few|TRBV2
TGTGCCAGCAGGGCTCCTAACAGGGATATGGTGGCGTTCCAAGAGACCCAGTACTTC
CASRAPNRDMVAFQETQYF
>-|TRBJ2-7|-|TRBV12-3/TRBV12-4
TGTGCCAGCAGTTTGGCTTCTCGGGCTCCGGGGTACTTC
CASSLASRAPGYF
>-|TRBJ2-5|-|TRBV27
TGTGCCAGTCGGAGGGGTCAAGAGACCCAGTACTTC
CASRRGQETQYF
>-|TRBJ2-5|few|TRBV5-5
TGTGCCAGCAGCCACTTGCAGATTTGGTACCAAGAGACCCAGTACTTC
CASSHLQIWYQETQYF
>-|TRBJ2-5|many|TRBV7-2
TGTGCCAGCAGCTTAGCGTCCCCCGCAGGGAGAGAGACCCAGTACTTC
CASSLASPAGRETQYF
>TRBD2|TRBJ2-7|-|TRBV30
TGTGCCGGGGCGGGAGAATACGAGCAGTACTTC
CAGAGEYEQYF
>TRBD1|TRBJ1-1|-|TRBV5-1
TGCGCCAGCAGCTTTTGGGGACAGGGGACTGAAGCTTTCTTT
CASSFWGQGTEAFF
>-|TRBJ1-6|-|TRBV12-3/TRBV12-4
TGTGCCAGCAGTTCTTCCCCCTTACCGGATCCTAATTCACCCCTCCACTTT
CASSSSPLPDPNSPLHF
>-|TRBJ2-7|few|TRBV25-1
TGTGCCAGCAGTGAGGGGTATGCCTACGAGCAGTACTTC
CASSEGYAYEQYF
>-|TRBJ2-1|few|TRBV20-1
TGCAGTGCCAGAGGGGGTTACACCTACAATGAGCAGTTCTTC
CSARGGYTYNEQFF
>-|TRBJ1-4|-|TRBV11-2
TGTGCCAGCAGCGGTGTCAAATGGAATGAAAAACTGTTTTTT
CASSGVKWNEKLFF
>-|TRBJ2-1|few|TRBV5-6
TGTGCCAGCAGCTTGGGTGGCAGGGGAAGCTCCTACAATGAGCAGTTCTTC
CASSLGGRGSSYNEQFF
>-|TRBJ2-2|-|TRBV3-1
TGTGCCAGCAGCCAAGAGTCGGTTAGAAGGGCGGCCGGGGAGCTGTTTTTT
CASSQESVRRAAGELFF